This T cell receptor beta chain was captured by sequencing in a study of spatial heterogeneity in lung cancer. Study outcomes and limitations: For expanded intratumoral alpha and beta TCRs, counts tracked tumor mutation counts.

Every individual TCR cDNA molecule carried its own unique molecular identifier, which allowed correction of PCR and sequencing errors. Via MiXCR, TCRdb re-called the 5' RACE reads, giving one row per CDR3 protein. The sample contains around 2,800 distinct CDR3 sequences, around 8.2% of which appear only once. This clonotype is classed as medium-sized (0.01 to 0.1%). Its antigen is not identified. Time point noted: sample taken at primary tumor resection. The CDR3 runs to 14 residues. Trimming took 7 bases from V and 0 from J, leaving 13 bases between them. Germline values: CDR1 SEHNR, CDR2 FQNEAQ (reference sequence).

This rearrangement joins TRBV7-9 to TRBJ2-7; TRBD2 might be the D (6 bases). The sample here was lung tumor tissue, taken at surgery. This receptor was obtained from a male donor with early-stage non-small cell lung cancer. The CDR3 bases are TGTGCCAGCACGGCGAGGAGGGACTCCTACGAGCAGTACTTC. Translating gives CASTARRDSYEQYF.